The clone carrying this T cell receptor (beta chain) has more than one count but fewer than ten. These data come from a study of blood T cell repertoires in COVID-19. Study context: The study drew acute and convalescent COVID-19 samples from the United States, Italy and Spain. PBMCs, B-cell-depleted T cells, or T cells were the source of the cDNA or gDNA that made up the material.

Authors' processing steps: By means of reference gene primer amplification, nucleated cell counts were estimated. Repertoires were generated with immunoSEQ multiplex PCR, while TCRdb's copy carries only in-frame clones and drops some. V, J and clone size are those of that table, while D and trimming were read from the DNA. The data show 55,000 to 80,000 clones, with approximately 78% seen just once and roughly 8.3% held by the top ten. The germline V gene has CDR1 SGHVS and CDR2 FQNEAQ. The CDR3 spans 15 residues. V lost 4 bases, J lost 4 bases, and 10 bases stayed unmatched. Input material: peripheral blood. The sequence was obtained from a human donor in a cohort sampled during active COVID-19. The V call is TRBV7-8, the J call TRBJ2-7; 7 bases agree with TRBD1. This CDR3 reads CASSSPYRGRYEQYF. The CDR3 coding sequence is TGTGCCAGCAGCTCTCCGTACAGGGGAAGGTACGAGCAGTACTTC.